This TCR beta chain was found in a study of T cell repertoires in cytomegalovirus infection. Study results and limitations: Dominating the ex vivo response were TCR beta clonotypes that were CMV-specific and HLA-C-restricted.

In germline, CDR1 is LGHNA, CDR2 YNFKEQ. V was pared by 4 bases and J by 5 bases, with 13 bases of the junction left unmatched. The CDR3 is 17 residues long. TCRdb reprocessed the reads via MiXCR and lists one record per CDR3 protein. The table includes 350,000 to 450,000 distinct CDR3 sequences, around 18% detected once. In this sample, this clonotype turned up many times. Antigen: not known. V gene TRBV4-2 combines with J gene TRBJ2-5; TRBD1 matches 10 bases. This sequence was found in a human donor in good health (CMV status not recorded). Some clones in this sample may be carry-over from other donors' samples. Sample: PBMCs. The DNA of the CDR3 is TGTGCCAGCAGCCGAGAGCCTCCGGGACAGGGGCTGGAGACCCAGTACTTC. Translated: CASSREPPGQGLETQYF.